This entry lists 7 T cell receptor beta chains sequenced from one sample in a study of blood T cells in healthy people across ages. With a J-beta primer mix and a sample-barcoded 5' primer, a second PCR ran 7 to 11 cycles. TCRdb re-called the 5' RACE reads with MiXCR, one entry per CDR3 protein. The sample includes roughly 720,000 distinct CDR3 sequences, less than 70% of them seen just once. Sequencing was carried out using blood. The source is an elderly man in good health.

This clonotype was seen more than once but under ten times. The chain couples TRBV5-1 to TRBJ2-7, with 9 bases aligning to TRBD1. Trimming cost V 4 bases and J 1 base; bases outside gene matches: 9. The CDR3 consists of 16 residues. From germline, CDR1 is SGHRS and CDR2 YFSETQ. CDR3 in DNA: TGCGCCAGCAGCCCCGGAGGACAGGGGAAATCCTACGAGCAGTACTTC. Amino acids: CASSPGGQGKSYEQYF. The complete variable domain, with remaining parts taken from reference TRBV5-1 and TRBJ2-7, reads KAGVTQTPRYLIKTRGQQVTLSCSPISGHRSVSWYQQTPGQGLQFLFEYFSETQRNKGNFPGRFSGRQFSNSRSEMNVSTLELGDSALYLCASSPGGQGKSYEQYFGPGTRLTVT.

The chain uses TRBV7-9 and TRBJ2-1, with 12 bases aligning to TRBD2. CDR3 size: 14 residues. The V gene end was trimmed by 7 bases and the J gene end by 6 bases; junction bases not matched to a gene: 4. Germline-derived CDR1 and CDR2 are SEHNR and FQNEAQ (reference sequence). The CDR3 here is CASTRLAGANEQFF. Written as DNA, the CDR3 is TGTGCCAGCACCCGACTAGCGGGAGCCAATGAGCAGTTCTTC.

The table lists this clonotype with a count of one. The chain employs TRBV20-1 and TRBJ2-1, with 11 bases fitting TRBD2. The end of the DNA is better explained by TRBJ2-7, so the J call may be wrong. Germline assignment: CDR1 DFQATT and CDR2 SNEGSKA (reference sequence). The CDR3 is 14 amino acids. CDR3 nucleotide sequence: TGCAGTGCTAGAGGGCTAGCGGGAGGCAATAAGCAGTACTTC. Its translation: CSARGLAGGNKQYF.

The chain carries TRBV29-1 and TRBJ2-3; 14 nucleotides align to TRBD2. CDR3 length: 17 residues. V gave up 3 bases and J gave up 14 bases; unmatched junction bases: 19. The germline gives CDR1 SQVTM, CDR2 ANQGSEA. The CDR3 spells CSVESTSGRAGHRYAYF. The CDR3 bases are TGCAGCGTTGAGTCGACTAGCGGGAGGGCCGGGCACAGATACGCGTATTTT.

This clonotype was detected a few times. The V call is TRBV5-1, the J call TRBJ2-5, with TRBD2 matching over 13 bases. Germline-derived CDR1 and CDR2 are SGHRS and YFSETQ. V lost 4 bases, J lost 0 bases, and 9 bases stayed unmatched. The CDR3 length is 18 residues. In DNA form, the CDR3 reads TGCGCCAGCAGCCCGGATGGGACTAGCGGGAATTACCAAGAGACCCAGTACTTC. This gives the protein CASSPDGTSGNYQETQYF.

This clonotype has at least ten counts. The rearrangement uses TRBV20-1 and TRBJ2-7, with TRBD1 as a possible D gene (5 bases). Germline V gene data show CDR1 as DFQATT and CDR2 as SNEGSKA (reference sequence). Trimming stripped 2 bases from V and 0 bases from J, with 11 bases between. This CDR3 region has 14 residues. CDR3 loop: CSARLADSSYEQYF. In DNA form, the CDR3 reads TGCAGTGCTAGACTCGCCGACAGCTCCTACGAGCAGTACTTC.

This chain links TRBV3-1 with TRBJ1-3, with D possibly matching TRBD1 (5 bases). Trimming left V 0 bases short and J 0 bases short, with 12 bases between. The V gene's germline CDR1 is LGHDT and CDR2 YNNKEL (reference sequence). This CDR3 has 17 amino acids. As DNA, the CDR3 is TGTGCCAGCAGCCAAGACCGAGGGGCCCTCTCTGGAAACACCATATATTTT. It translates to CASSQDRGALSGNTIYF.